This T cell receptor beta chain was sequenced for a study of blood T cell repertoires in COVID-19. Background on the study: T cells, B-cell-depleted T cells, or PBMCs provided the cDNA or gDNA that served as material.

V lost 1 base and J 4 bases, leaving 6 bases between the germline ends. Germline assignment: CDR1 LGHNA and CDR2 YNFKEQ. The CDR3 totals 13 residues. Profiled with immunoSEQ multiplex PCR; TCRdb holds only in-frame clones, not every one. The data contain about 210,000 clones, approximately 85% of them singletons. The sample comprised peripheral blood. This sequence originates from a woman aged 45 to 65 with active or convalescent COVID-19. The chain links TRBV4-2 to TRBJ2-3, with D unclear. DNA for the CDR3: TGTGCCAGCAGCCAAGCCCCATCAGATACGCAGTATTTT. The encoded protein is CASSQAPSDTQYF.